The sample holds many counts of the clone carrying this T cell receptor (beta chain). Its cognate antigen is unknown. Germline V gives CDR1 SGHRS, CDR2 YFSETQ. V was trimmed by 5 bases and J by 1 base, leaving 12 bases between them. The CDR3 is 14 amino acids. This sample stems from a study of T-cell memory formation after mild COVID-19. TCRdb re-called the 5' RACE reads with MiXCR, one entry per CDR3 protein. The sample holds 300,000 to 400,000 distinct CDR3 sequences, 10% to 15% seen once. Study-wide findings and caveats: Clones that contracted from day 15 to 85 were balanced CD4/CD8, while later expanders leaned CD4+.

The TCR originated in a young man who had mild COVID-19 (a few samples of this study predate the infection). Cell type and time point are not known. The chain employs TRBV5-1 and TRBJ1-1; D remains ambiguous. Specimen: PBMCs or a T cell subset sorted from them (not recorded which). CDR3 sequence reads: CASSARVENTEAFF. The CDR3 DNA reads TGCGCCAGCAGTGCGAGGGTAGAGAACACTGAAGCTTTCTTT.